The sequence of this TCR beta chain was determined in a study of T cells in Graves' hyperthyroidism and ophthalmopathy. RNA transcripts served as the template for amplifying TCR beta CDR3 regions. The HTBI primer set was used in a first-round RT-PCR of the TCR CDR3. One entry per CDR3 protein results from TCRdb running MiXCR on the multiplex PCR reads. The table records hundreds of thousands of distinct CDR3 sequences, approximately 44% of them present only once. This clonotype came up a few times. Sequenced input: peripheral blood or thyroid tissue (not recorded which). The clonotype originates from a woman aged 18-35 years with Graves' hyperthyroidism.

This CDR3 is CASSPGLYYGYTF. DNA of the CDR3: TGTGCCAGCAGCCCCGGACTGTACTATGGCTACACCTTC. This chain links TRBV27 with TRBJ1-2; no clear D. The CDR3 has 13 residues. Germline V gene data show CDR1 as MNHEY and CDR2 as SMNVEV (reference sequence). Trimming pared 6 bases from V and 3 bases from J, leaving 11 bases between.